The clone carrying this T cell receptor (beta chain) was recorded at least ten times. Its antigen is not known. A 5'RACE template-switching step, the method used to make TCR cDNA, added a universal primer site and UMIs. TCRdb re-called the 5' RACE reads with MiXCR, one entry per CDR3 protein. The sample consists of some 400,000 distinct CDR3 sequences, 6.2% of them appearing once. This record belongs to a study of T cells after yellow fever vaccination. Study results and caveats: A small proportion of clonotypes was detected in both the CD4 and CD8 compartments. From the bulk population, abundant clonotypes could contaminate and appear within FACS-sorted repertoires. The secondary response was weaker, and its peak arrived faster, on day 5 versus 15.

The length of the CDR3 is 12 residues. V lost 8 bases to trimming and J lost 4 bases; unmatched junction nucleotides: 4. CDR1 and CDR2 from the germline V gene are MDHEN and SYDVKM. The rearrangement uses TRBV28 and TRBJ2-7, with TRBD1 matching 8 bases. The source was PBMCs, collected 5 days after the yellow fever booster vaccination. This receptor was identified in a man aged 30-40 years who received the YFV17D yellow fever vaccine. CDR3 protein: CASAWTGYEQYF. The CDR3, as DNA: TGTGCCAGCGCGTGGACAGGGTACGAGCAGTACTTC.